The 22 T cell receptor beta chains below come from one sample, sequenced in a study of blood T cells in healthy people across ages. For the second PCR, which ran for roughly 7 to 11 cycles, a sample-barcoded 5' primer and a J-beta primer mix were used. A single record per CDR3 protein comes from TCRdb applying MiXCR to the 5' RACE reads. The sample records hundreds of thousands of distinct CDR3 sequences, about 48% being singletons. The specimen sequenced was blood. These receptors were taken from a man aged 30 to 39 in good health.

The CDR3, as DNA: TGTGCCAGCAGTTTAATGGTAGAGGGGGTAAATGGCTACACCTTC. Its protein product is CASSLMVEGVNGYTF. This sequence joins TRBV28 and TRBJ1-2; perhaps TRBD1 as D (6 bases). The CDR3 contains 15 residues. The ends were cut back, 2 bases at V and 6 bases at J, with 16 bases in the middle. Germline CDR1 is MDHEN and CDR2 is SYDVKM.

On this clonotype: Likely a read error: the CDR3 ends without its conserved phenylalanine or tryptophan. The genes are TRBV5-1 and TRBJ2-1, with 7 bases matching TRBD2. Per germline, CDR1 SGHRS and CDR2 YFSETQ. The CDR3 has 19 amino acids. The CDR3 region has the DNA TGCGCCAACAGCTCCTCCGCGGGTACGGGCGGGGGCTCCTACAATGAGCAGTTCTTA. This gives the protein CANSSSAGTGGGSYNEQFL.

This clonotype has just a few counts. The rearrangement links TRBV3-1 to TRBJ2-1; D is ambiguous. This CDR3 has 12 amino acids. The germline V gene has CDR1 LGHDT and CDR2 YNNKEL (reference sequence). V was clipped by 1 base and J by 8 bases, with 6 bases between them. The DNA for the CDR3 is TGTGCCAGCAGCCAAGGACTTCATGAGCAGTTCTTC. Translating it yields CASSQGLHEQFF.

The rearrangement uses TRBV18 and TRBJ2-1, with unresolved D. CDR1 is KGHSH and CDR2 is LQKENI in the germline V gene. The V gene lost 3 bases and the J gene lost 6 bases, with 9 bases spanning the gap. The CDR3 contains 13 residues. CDR3 coding DNA: TGTGCCAGCTCACCGGTCAGGTGCAATGAGCAGTTCTTC. Encoded protein: CASSPVRCNEQFF.

The chain joins TRBV20-1 to TRBJ2-4, with a possible D match to TRBD2 (5 bases). CDR1 and CDR2 from the germline V gene are DFQATT and SNEGSKA (reference sequence). The CDR3 has 16 residues. The V end was cut by 5 bases, the J end by 1 base, with 18 bases between. CDR3 sequence reads: CSAPPSGGEAKNIQYF. CDR3 in DNA: TGCAGTGCTCCCCCCTCGGGTGGGGAGGCCAAAAACATTCAGTACTTC.

The chain is built from TRBV20-1 and TRBJ2-3; possibly TRBD2 for D (6 bases). This CDR3 is 16 amino acids long. The V gene lost 3 bases and the J gene lost 3 bases, with 19 bases spanning the gap. Germline loops: CDR1 DFQATT, CDR2 SNEGSKA (reference sequence). Written as DNA, the CDR3 is TGCAGTGCTAGGGCGAACCTAGCGTTGGCGACAGATACGCAGTATTTT. This encodes CSARANLALATDTQYF.

This clonotype was seen only a few times. V is TRBV12-3 or TRBV12-4 and J is TRBJ1-2; 9 bases fit TRBD1. Trimming took 6 bases from V and 7 from J; bases not matched to a gene: 6. The CDR3 has 13 residues. The CDR3 loop reads CASRLGQGLGYTF. CDR3 nucleotide sequence: TGTGCCAGCAGACTTGGACAGGGGCTTGGCTACACCTTC.

CDR3 coding DNA: TGTGCCAGCAGTTACCAAGGGGCCCCTGAAGCTTTCTTT. Amino acid sequence: CASSYQGAPEAFF. The chain is built from TRBV6-5 and TRBJ1-1; the D gene is possibly TRBD1 (5 bases). This CDR3 has 13 amino acids. CDR1 and CDR2 from the germline V gene are MNHEY and SVGAGI. Deletions cut 2 bases from V and 6 bases from J, with 10 bases between.

The chain joins TRBV28 to TRBJ1-4; D gene uncertain. CDR1 MDHEN and CDR2 SYDVKM come from the germline V gene. The CDR3 is made up of 17 amino acids. V was shortened by 5 bases and J by 2 bases, with 18 bases between the two germline ends. CDR3: CASSDLAGGPTNEKLFF. The CDR3 nucleotides read TGTGCCAGCAGTGATCTCGCAGGCGGGCCGACTAATGAAAAACTGTTTTTT. The whole variable domain, remainder taken from reference TRBV28 and TRBJ1-4, is DVKVTQSSRYLVKRTGEKVFLECVQDMDHENMFWYRQDPGLGLRLIYFSYDVKMKEKGDIPEGYSVSREKKERFSLILESASTNQTSMYLCASSDLAGGPTNEKLFFGSGTQLSVL.

This clonotype appeared a few times. The V call is TRBV7-8, the J call TRBJ2-5; the D gene is possibly TRBD1 (6 bases). This CDR3 comprises 13 residues. Germline CDR1 reads SGHVS; CDR2 reads FQNEAQ. The V gene lost 3 bases and the J gene lost 11 bases, with 16 bases spanning the gap. CDR3 bases: TGTGCCAGCAGCTTTTCAGGGGAAGGTCAGCAGTACTTC. It translates to CASSFSGEGQQYF.

About this clonotype: A much larger clone differs by one base, so this may be a read error. The J gene is TRBJ2-5, the V gene TRBV5-1, with 11 bases matching TRBD2. CDR1 is SGHRS, CDR2 YFSETQ, per germline. The trim removed 1 base at V and 9 bases at J, leaving 8 bases unmatched. This CDR3 is built from 15 residues. In DNA form, the CDR3 reads TGCGCCAGCAGCTTGCAACTAGCGGGAGTGGAGGCCCAGTACTTC. Protein product: CASSLQLAGVEAQYF.

The V gene is TRBV6-6, the J gene TRBJ2-7, with D perhaps TRBD2 (6 bases). Trimming removed 6 bases from V and 0 bases from J, with 15 bases in between. Germline lookup yields CDR1 MNHNY and CDR2 SVGAGI (reference sequence). The CDR3 has 15 residues. CDR3 sequence (DNA): TGTGCCAGCAGACGGGGGACTGATTACTCCTACGAGCAGTACTTC. It translates to CASRRGTDYSYEQYF.

The DNA of the CDR3 is TGTGCCAGCAGTTTAGGACAGGGTCATGAAAAACTGTTTTTT. Protein: CASSLGQGHEKLFF. V usage is TRBV6-6 and J usage is TRBJ1-4; 8 nucleotides agree with TRBD1. The V segment lost 4 bases and the J segment 6 bases; nucleotides outside the gene matches: 4. The CDR3 is made up of 14 amino acids. Germline-derived CDR1 and CDR2 are MNHNY and SVGAGI (reference sequence).

Notes on this clonotype: A read error may account for a junction end that differs from germline. V is TRBV4-2 and J is TRBJ2-4; D tentatively fits TRBD1 or TRBD2 (5 bases each). The CDR3 length is 20 residues. Germline lookup yields CDR1 LGHNA and CDR2 YNFKEQ. CDR3 in DNA: TGTGTCAGCAGCCAAGATCATTTCAGGGAGTTGGTCTTAGCCAAAAACATTCAGTACTTC. Translation: CVSSQDHFRELVLAKNIQYF.

Notes on this clonotype: Since the CDR3 does not end with the conserved phenylalanine or tryptophan, this likely comes from a read error. The chain uses TRBV7-2 and TRBJ1-2, with D possibly TRBD1 on 6 matching bases. In germline, CDR1 is SGHTA, CDR2 FQGNSA. The germline V and J ends were trimmed by 11 bases and 3 bases, with 16 bases remaining between them. The CDR3 runs 13 residues. The CDR3 here is CAGNVGGYYGYTS. The CDR3 DNA is TGTGCCGGTAATGTGGGGGGCTACTATGGCTACACCTCC.

This clonotype was detected only once. The rearrangement links TRBV5-1 to TRBJ2-7, with 8 bases fitting TRBD1. The CDR3 has 15 residues. V trimming: 4 bases; J trimming: 0 bases; junction bases outside the gene matches: 6. Germline CDR1 reads SGHRS; CDR2 reads YFSETQ. CDR3 in amino acids: CASSKSGTGSYEQYF. DNA for the CDR3: TGCGCCAGCAGCAAATCCGGGACAGGCTCCTACGAGCAGTACTTC.

A note on this clonotype: The CDR3 end shows no conserved phenylalanine or tryptophan, and so a read error is likely. This chain connects TRBV30 to TRBJ2-7, with 10 bases lining up with TRBD1. Trimming removed 1 base from V and 7 bases from J; junction bases left unmatched: 7. The CDR3 has 14 residues. Germline CDR1 and CDR2: GTSNPN and SVGIG (reference sequence). The CDR3 nucleotides read TGTGCCTGGAGTGAAGGGACAGGGGCTGGTGAGCAGTACTTA. Encoded protein: CAWSEGTGAGEQYL.

This clonotype was counted only a few times. V and J are TRBV6-5 and TRBJ2-7, with D maybe TRBD2 (6 bases). The CDR3 spans 12 residues. V shed 6 bases and J shed 7 bases, with 13 bases lying between them. Germline values: CDR1 MNHEY, CDR2 SVGAGI. CDR3 amino acids: CASRTGGEEQYF. DNA of the CDR3: TGTGCCAGCAGGACCGGAGGGGAAGAGCAGTACTTC.

This chain uses TRBV5-1 with TRBJ2-5; the match to TRBD2 covers 7 bases. Germline-derived CDR1 and CDR2 are SGHRS and YFSETQ. The CDR3 runs 14 residues. Trimming cost V 4 bases and J 2 bases; bases outside gene matches: 5. This chain's CDR3 is CASSRDGGQETQYF. The CDR3, as DNA: TGCGCCAGCAGCCGGGACGGGGGGCAAGAGACCCAGTACTTC.

This clonotype was picked up a small number of times. V is TRBV3-1 and J is TRBJ2-5; D is ambiguous. The CDR3 has 16 amino acids. The V and J ends lost 3 bases and 1 base respectively, with 15 bases between them. Germline V gene data show CDR1 as LGHDT and CDR2 as YNNKEL (reference sequence). This CDR3 reads CASSHTAGRSQETQYF. CDR3 sequence (DNA): TGTGCCAGCAGCCATACGGCAGGACGTAGCCAAGAGACCCAGTACTTC.

As regards this clonotype: Compared with germline, one end of the junction differs, possibly owing to a read error. This chain joins TRBV24-1 and TRBJ2-5; D not resolved. The length of the CDR3 is 17 residues. Germline CDR1 and CDR2: KGHDR and SFDVKD. In nucleotides, the CDR3 is TGTGCCACCAGCAACCCCAGGCCTGGTCCCTCCCAAGAGATCCAGTACTTC. It encodes CATSNPRPGPSQEIQYF.

This clonotype was detected a few times. The gene calls are TRBV20-1 and TRBJ2-3; 10 nucleotides agree with TRBD2. Germline CDR1 DFQATT, CDR2 SNEGSKA (reference sequence). V trimming: 6 bases; J trimming: 4 bases; junction bases outside the gene matches: 7. This CDR3 spans 14 amino acids. CDR3 DNA: TGCAGTGCCCGAGCGGGGGGGGACGCAGATACGCAGTATTTT. Its protein product is CSARAGGDADTQYF.